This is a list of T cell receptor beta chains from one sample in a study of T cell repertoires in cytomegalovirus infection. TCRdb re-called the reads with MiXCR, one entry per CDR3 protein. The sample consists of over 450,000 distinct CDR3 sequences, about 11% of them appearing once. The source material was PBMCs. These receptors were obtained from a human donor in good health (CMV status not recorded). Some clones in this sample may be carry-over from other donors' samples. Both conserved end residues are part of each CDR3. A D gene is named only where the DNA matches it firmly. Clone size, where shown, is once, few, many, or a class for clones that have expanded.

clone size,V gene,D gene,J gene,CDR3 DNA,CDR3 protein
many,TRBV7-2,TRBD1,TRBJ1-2,TGTGCCAGCAGCAACCACGGACAGGGCGCTAACTATGGCTACACCTTC,CASSNHGQGANYGYTF
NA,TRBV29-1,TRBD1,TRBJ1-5,TGCAGCGTCGGCGGGACAGGGGAGAATCAGCCCCAGCATTTT,CSVGGTGENQPQHF
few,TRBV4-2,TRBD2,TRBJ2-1,TGTGCCAGCAGCCCGGGGACTAGTCAAAATGAGCAGTTCTTC,CASSPGTSQNEQFF
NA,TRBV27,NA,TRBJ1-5,TGTGCCAGCACTTTATCATCAGCAAGCAATCAGCCCCAGCATTTT,CASTLSSASNQPQHF
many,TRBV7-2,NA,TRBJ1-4,TGTGCCAGCAGCGGGGGGGGGGAAAAACTGTTTTTT,CASSGGGEKLFF
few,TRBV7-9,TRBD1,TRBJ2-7,TGTGCCAGCAACCCCACCGGACAGGCCTACGAGCAGTACTTC,CASNPTGQAYEQYF
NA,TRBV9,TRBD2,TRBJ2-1,TGTGCCAGCAGCGTCAGGGCGGCTAGCGGGACTTCCTCCTACAATGAGCAGTTCTTC,CASSVRAASGTSSYNEQFF
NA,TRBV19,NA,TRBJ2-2,TGTGCCAGCTCTGCAGGGGACACCGGGGAGCTGTTTTTT,CASSAGDTGELFF
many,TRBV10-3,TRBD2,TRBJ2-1,TGTGCCATCAGGGGAGCTCCGGGACTAGCGGACAATGAGCAGTTCTTC,CAIRGAPGLADNEQFF
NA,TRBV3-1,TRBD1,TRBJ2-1,TGTGCCAGCAGCCACCTCACCGGGACAGGCTCCTACAATGAGCAGTTCTTC,CASSHLTGTGSYNEQFF
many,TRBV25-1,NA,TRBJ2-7,TGTGCCAGCAGTGAATACAGTTTTCGTCCCTACGAGCAGTACTTC,CASSEYSFRPYEQYF
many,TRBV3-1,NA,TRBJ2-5,TGTGCCAGCAGCCAAGTCCGAGCGTACCAAGAGACCCAGTACTTC,CASSQVRAYQETQYF
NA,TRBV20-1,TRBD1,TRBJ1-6,TGCAGTGCGCGACAGGGTGTCTATAATTCACCCCTCCACTTT,CSARQGVYNSPLHF
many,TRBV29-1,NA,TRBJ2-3,TGCAGCGTTGAAGATGGGGGTGGCCCAGATACGCAGTATTTT,CSVEDGGGPDTQYF
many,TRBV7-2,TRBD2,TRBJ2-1,TGTGCCAGCAGCTTAGACATCGGGGGGGCCTTTGAGCAGTTCTTC,CASSLDIGGAFEQFF
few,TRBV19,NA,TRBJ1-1,TGTGCCAGTAGGCGGGAACATGCAGCTTTCTTT,CASRREHAAFF
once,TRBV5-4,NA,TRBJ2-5,TGTGCCAGCACCGAAGGAAGGGCCAAACCGGGGACCCAGTACTTC,CASTEGRAKPGTQYF
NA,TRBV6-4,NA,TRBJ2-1,TGTGCCAGCAGTGACTCTTGGAGATATGAGCAGTTCTTC,CASSDSWRYEQFF
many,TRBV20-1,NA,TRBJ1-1,TGCAGTGCTAATCATCGAGGGAGGAACACTGAAGCTTTCTTT,CSANHRGRNTEAFF
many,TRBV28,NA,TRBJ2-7,TGTGCCAGCAGGCGGCCAGGCGGCCACGAGCAGTACTTC,CASRRPGGHEQYF
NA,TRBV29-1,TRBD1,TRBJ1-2,TGCAGCGTAGGCCGGGACAGGGAATATGGCTACACCTTC,CSVGRDREYGYTF
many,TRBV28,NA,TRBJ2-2,TGTGCCAGCAGTTTAGAGGTGTCCGGGGAGCTGTTTTTT,CASSLEVSGELFF
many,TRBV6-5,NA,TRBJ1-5,TGTGCCAGCAGTTATATGGAGGGTCACCAGCCCCAGCATTTT,CASSYMEGHQPQHF
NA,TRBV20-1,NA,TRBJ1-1,TGCAGTGCTAGAGTGGGAGCGGTGAACACTGAAGCTTTCTTT,CSARVGAVNTEAFF
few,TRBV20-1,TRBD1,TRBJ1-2,TGCAGTGCTAGAGATGGGACAGGGGGCGCCGGGGATGGCTACACCTTC,CSARDGTGGAGDGYTF